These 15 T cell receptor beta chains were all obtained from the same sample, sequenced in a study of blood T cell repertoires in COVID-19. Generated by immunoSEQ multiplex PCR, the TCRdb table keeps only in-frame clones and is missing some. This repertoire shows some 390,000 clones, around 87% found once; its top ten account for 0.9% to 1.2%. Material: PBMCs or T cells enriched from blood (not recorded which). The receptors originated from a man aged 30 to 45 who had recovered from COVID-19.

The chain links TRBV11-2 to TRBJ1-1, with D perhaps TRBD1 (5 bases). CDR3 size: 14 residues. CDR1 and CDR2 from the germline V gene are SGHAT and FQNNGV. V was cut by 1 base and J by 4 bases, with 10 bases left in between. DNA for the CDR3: TGTGCCAGCAGCTTAGCCATAGGGGCCACTGAAGCTTTCTTT. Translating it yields CASSLAIGATEAFF.

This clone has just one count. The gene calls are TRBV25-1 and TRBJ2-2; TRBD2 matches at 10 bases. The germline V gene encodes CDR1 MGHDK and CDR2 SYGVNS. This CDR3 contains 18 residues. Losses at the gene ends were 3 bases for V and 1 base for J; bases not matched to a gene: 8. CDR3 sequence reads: CASSDLKREGLNTGELFF. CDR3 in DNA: TGTGCCAGCAGTGATCTTAAGCGGGAGGGCCTGAACACCGGGGAGCTGTTTTTT.

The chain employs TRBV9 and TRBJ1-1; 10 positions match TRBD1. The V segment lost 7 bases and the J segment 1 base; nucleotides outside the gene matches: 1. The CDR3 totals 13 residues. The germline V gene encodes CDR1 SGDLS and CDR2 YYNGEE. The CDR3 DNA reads TGTGCCAGCGACAGGGGGCCGAACACTGAAGCTTTCTTT. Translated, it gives CASDRGPNTEAFF.

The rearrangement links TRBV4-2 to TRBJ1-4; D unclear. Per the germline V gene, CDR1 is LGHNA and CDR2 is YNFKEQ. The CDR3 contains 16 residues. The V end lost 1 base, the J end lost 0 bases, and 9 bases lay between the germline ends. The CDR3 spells CASSQGNSATNEKLFF. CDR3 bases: TGTGCCAGCAGCCAAGGGAACAGTGCAACTAATGAAAAACTGTTTTTT.

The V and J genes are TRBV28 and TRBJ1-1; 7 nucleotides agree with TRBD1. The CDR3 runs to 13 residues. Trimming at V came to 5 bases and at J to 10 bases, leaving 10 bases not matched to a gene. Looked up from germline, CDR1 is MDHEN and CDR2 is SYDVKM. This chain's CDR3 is CASSRPTGASAFF. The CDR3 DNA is TGTGCCAGCAGTCGACCAACAGGGGCTTCAGCTTTCTTT.

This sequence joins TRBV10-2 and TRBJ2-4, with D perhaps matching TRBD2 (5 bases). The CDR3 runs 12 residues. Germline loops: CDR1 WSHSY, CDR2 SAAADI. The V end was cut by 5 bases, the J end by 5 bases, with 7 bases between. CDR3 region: CASSSLENIQYF. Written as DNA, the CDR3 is TGCGCCAGCAGTTCACTAGAAAACATTCAGTACTTC.

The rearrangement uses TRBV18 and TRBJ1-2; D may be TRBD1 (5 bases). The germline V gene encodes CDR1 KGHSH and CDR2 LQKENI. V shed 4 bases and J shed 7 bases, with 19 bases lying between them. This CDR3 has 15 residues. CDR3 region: CASSLILPEGAGYTF. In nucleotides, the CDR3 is TGTGCCAGCTCACTGATACTCCCCGAAGGGGCTGGCTACACCTTC.

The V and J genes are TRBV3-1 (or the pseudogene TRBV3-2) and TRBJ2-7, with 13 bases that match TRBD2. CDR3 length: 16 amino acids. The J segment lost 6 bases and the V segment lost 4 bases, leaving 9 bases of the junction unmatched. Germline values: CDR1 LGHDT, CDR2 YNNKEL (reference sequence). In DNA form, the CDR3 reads TGTGCCAGCAGCCGCCCTACTAGCGGGAGGGCCTCCGAGCAGTACTTC. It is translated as CASSRPTSGRASEQYF.

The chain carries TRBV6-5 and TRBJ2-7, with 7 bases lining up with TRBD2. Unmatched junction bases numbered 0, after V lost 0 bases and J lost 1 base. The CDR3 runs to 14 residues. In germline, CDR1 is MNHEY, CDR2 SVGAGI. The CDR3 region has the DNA TGTGCCAGCAGTTACTCTAGCGGGTCCTACGAGCAGTACTTC. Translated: CASSYSSGSYEQYF.

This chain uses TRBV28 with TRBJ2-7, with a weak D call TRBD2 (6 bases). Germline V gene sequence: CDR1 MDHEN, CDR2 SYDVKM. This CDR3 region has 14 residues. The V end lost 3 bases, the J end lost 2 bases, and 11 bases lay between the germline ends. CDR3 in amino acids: CASSFLAEPYEQYF. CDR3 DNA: TGTGCCAGCAGTTTTTTAGCGGAACCCTACGAGCAGTACTTC.

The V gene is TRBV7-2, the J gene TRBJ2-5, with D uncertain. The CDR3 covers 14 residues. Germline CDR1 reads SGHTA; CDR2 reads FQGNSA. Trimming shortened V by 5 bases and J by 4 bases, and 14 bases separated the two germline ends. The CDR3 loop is CASSLSRVLETQYF. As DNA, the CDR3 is TGTGCCAGCAGCCTAAGCCGGGTGCTAGAGACCCAGTACTTC.

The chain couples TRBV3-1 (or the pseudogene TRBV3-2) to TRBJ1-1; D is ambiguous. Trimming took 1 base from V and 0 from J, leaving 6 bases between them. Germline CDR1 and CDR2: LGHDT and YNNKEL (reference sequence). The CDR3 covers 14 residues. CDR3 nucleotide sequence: TGTGCCAGCAGCCAAGGGGCCATGAACACTGAAGCTTTCTTT. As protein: CASSQGAMNTEAFF.

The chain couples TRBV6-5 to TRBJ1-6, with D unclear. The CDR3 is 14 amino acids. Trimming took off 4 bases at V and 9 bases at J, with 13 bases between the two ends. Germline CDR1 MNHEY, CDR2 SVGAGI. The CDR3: CASSSSPGRSPLHF. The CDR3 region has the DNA TGTGCCAGCAGTTCGAGCCCGGGTCGTTCACCCCTCCACTTT.

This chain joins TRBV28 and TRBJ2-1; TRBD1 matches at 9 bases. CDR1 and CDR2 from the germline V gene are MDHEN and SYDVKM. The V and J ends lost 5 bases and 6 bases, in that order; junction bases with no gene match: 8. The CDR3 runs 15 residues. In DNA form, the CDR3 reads TGTGCCAGCAGTCGACAGGGGGGACTACTCAATGAGCAGTTCTTC. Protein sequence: CASSRQGGLLNEQFF.

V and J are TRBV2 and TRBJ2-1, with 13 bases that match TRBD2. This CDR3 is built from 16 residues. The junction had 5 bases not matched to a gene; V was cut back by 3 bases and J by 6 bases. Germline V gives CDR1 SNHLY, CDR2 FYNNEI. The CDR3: CASSDRTSGSTNEQFF. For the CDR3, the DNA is TGTGCCAGCAGTGATCGGACTAGCGGGAGTACCAATGAGCAGTTCTTC.